This T cell receptor beta chain originates from a study of OX40 agonist ivuxolimab in advanced cancers. On the study more broadly: The study treated patients with ivuxolimab, an agonistic anti-OX40 (CD134) antibody.

Sequencing was performed with immunoSEQ multiplex PCR; in TCRdb, only in-frame clones are kept and a portion is missing. The data hold tens of thousands of clones, with approximately 85% observed a single time. Autoimmune disease history or systemic immunosuppression led to patients being barred. From germline, CDR1 is MRHNA and CDR2 SNTAGT. The CDR3 totals 13 residues. Between the trimmed V and J ends, which lost 4 bases and 2 bases, there was a span of 7 bases. Sequenced here: CD4+ or CD8+ T cells sorted from blood, sampled in a trial of the OX40 agonist ivuxolimab. This sequence joins TRBV6-4 and TRBJ2-3; no reliable D call. The origin of this receptor is an adult with an advanced solid tumor such as melanoma, head and neck, liver or kidney cancer. Here the CDR3 DNA reads TGTGCCAGCAGTGTTGTCCCCACAGATACGCAGTATTTT. Amino acids: CASSVVPTDTQYF.